The next 26 T cell receptor beta chains were all read from a single sample in a study of blood T cell repertoires in COVID-19 (dated by TCRdb to 2018 to 2021). Library generation was performed with the immunoSEQ multiplex PCR assay. TCRdb stores this immuneACCESS table with in-frame sequences only. Part of the clones is absent; in the studies checked, under half of the shortfall reflects unresolved V genes, and no reason is known for the rest. The sample table records roughly 350,000 clones; 75% to 90% of these occur just once. The ten most abundant clones make up 6% to 7% of the sample. Sequenced: peripheral blood. These receptors were obtained from a woman in her forties or fifties with COVID-19, enrolled during active disease.

V is TRBV6-5 and J is TRBJ2-7, with unresolved D. This CDR3 spans 14 amino acids. Germline V CDR1 and CDR2: MNHEY, SVGAGI. V was cut by 3 bases and J by 2 bases, with 11 bases left in between. The CDR3 DNA follows: TGTGCCAGCAGTTATCCGGGTCGCACCTACGAGCAGTACTTC. Protein product: CASSYPGRTYEQYF.

This rearrangement joins TRBV11-1 to TRBJ2-3; 7 bases align to TRBD2. CDR1 and CDR2 from the germline V gene are SGHAT and FQDESV (reference sequence). This CDR3 is 14 amino acids long. V gave up 3 bases and J gave up 5 bases; unmatched junction bases: 5. CDR3 nucleotides: TGTGCCAGCAGCTTCGGGGCTAGCGGAGATACGCAGTATTTT. Translated, it gives CASSFGASGDTQYF.

CDR3 coding DNA: TGTGCCAGCAGCCAGAGGACCGGGGCAGATACGCAGTATTTT. Its translation is CASSQRTGADTQYF. V gene TRBV3-1 (or the pseudogene TRBV3-2) combines with J gene TRBJ2-3, with D possibly TRBD2 on 5 matching bases. Looked up from germline, CDR1 is LGHDT and CDR2 is YNNKEL (reference sequence). CDR3 length: 14 residues. V was trimmed by 3 bases and J by 4 bases, leaving 11 bases between them.

The rearrangement links TRBV9 to TRBJ2-3; D may be TRBD2 (6 bases). Germline V gives CDR1 SGDLS, CDR2 YYNGEE. The CDR3 extends over 12 amino acids. Trimming stripped 3 bases from V and 9 bases from J, with 11 bases between. CDR3 DNA: TGTGCCAGCAGCGCCCCGGGGGTCACGCAGTATTTT. It yields the protein CASSAPGVTQYF.

The chain recombines TRBV11-3 with TRBJ1-2; perhaps TRBD1 as D (5 bases). CDR1 is SGHNT and CDR2 is YENEEA in the germline V gene. Trimming pared 2 bases from V and 7 bases from J, leaving 14 bases between. CDR3 length: 14 amino acids. The CDR3 loop reads CASSLQEGGGGYTF. For the CDR3, the DNA is TGTGCCAGCAGCTTACAGGAGGGCGGGGGTGGCTACACCTTC.

This sequence joins TRBV18 and TRBJ1-2, with 8 bases lining up with TRBD1. The germline V gene encodes CDR1 KGHSH and CDR2 LQKENI. J was trimmed by 4 bases and V by 3 bases; bases with no gene match: 4. The CDR3 length is 14 residues. The CDR3 nucleotides are TGTGCCAGCTCACCGACAGGGGTCGGCTATGGCTACACCTTC. The encoded protein is CASSPTGVGYGYTF.

This clone has just one count. J is TRBJ2-7 and V is TRBV7-9; D is unclear. V dropped 5 bases and J dropped 2 bases, with 16 bases sitting between them. The CDR3 covers 15 residues. Germline CDR1 SEHNR, CDR2 FQNEAQ (reference sequence). The CDR3 sequence is CASSRLAGTAYEQYF. As DNA, the CDR3 is TGTGCCAGCAGCCGCCTGGCAGGTACCGCCTACGAGCAGTACTTC.

The chain recombines TRBV9 with TRBJ2-3; 8 nucleotides align to TRBD2. Germline trimming cut 2 bases from V and 6 bases from J; bases unmatched to any gene: 11. Germline-derived CDR1 and CDR2 are SGDLS and YYNGEE. This CDR3 comprises 16 residues. The CDR3 region is CASSVLLSGGWDTQYF. CDR3 bases: TGTGCCAGCAGCGTTCTGCTTTCGGGAGGGTGGGATACGCAGTATTTT.

The J gene is TRBJ2-1, the V gene TRBV4-1, with 8 bases aligning to TRBD1. CDR3 length: 16 amino acids. Per germline, CDR1 MGHRA and CDR2 YSYEKL. With V trimmed by 4 bases and J by 7 bases, 12 bases remained unmatched. Here the CDR3 reads CASSLGQGPKVNEQFF. CDR3 in DNA: TGCGCCAGCAGCCTCGGACAGGGCCCGAAGGTGAATGAGCAGTTCTTC.

The J gene is TRBJ2-1, the V gene TRBV6-2 or TRBV6-3; no clear D gene. V was shortened by 0 bases and J by 8 bases, with 8 bases between the two germline ends. The CDR3 covers 13 residues. Germline CDR1 is MNHEY and CDR2 is SVGEGT. The CDR3 protein is CASSYSSPDEQFF. CDR3 in DNA: TGTGCCAGCAGTTACTCGTCTCCCGATGAGCAGTTCTTC.

The chain is built from TRBV7-9 and TRBJ1-1, with TRBD1 matching over 10 bases. Trimming took 6 bases from V and 5 from J; bases not matched to a gene: 3. Germline V gives CDR1 SEHNR, CDR2 FQNEAQ (reference sequence). This CDR3 is 13 amino acids long. Written as DNA, the CDR3 is TGTGCCAGCAGTCGGACAGGGGGGACTGAAGCTTTCTTT. Protein: CASSRTGGTEAFF. The full variable domain, its missing parts supplied by reference TRBV7-9 and TRBJ1-1, is DTGVSQNPRHKITKRGQNVTFRCDPISEHNRLYWYRQTLGQGPEFLTYFQNEAQLEKSRLLSDRFSAERPKGSFSTLEIQRTEQGDSAMYLCASSRTGGTEAFFGQGTRLTVV.

Only one count was recorded for this clone. The chain employs TRBV4-2 and TRBJ1-2; a possible D gene is TRBD1 (6 bases). This CDR3 is built from 16 residues. Trimming left V 1 base short and J 2 bases short, with 14 bases between. Germline V gives CDR1 LGHNA, CDR2 YNFKEQ. The CDR3 coding sequence is TGTGCCAGCAGCCAAGCGGCAGGGGCTCGGAACTATGGCTACACCTTC. This encodes CASSQAAGARNYGYTF.

The chain carries TRBV6-5 and TRBJ1-2; a weak D match, TRBD1 (5 bases). V was pared by 5 bases and J by 3 bases, with 10 bases between. The CDR3 totals 13 residues. In germline, CDR1 is MNHEY, CDR2 SVGAGI. Here the CDR3 DNA reads TGTGCCAGCAGTCAGGGAAGCTACTATGGCTACACCTTC. It codes for CASSQGSYYGYTF.

For the CDR3, the DNA is TGTGCCAGCAGCTTGCAGCGGGAGGGCCGCACCGGGGAGCTGTTTTTT. This encodes CASSLQREGRTGELFF. The chain couples TRBV5-5 to TRBJ2-2; 10 positions match TRBD2. After removal of 1 base from V and 4 bases from J, the junction contained 4 bases not matched to a gene. In germline, CDR1 is SGHKS, CDR2 YYEKEE (reference sequence). This CDR3 is 16 amino acids long.

This chain joins TRBV5-1 and TRBJ2-7; 8 bases agree with TRBD2. Trimming at V came to 2 bases and at J to 1 base, leaving 8 bases not matched to a gene. The germline V gene encodes CDR1 SGHRS and CDR2 YFSETQ. The CDR3 is made up of 16 amino acids. The CDR3 DNA follows: TGCGCCAGCAGCTTATACACGGGAGGGCCGTCCTACGAGCAGTACTTC. Protein product: CASSLYTGGPSYEQYF.

Only one count was recorded for this clone. The CDR3 DNA follows: TGTGCCTGGAGTCGTACAGGCAGAGAGACCCAGTACTTC. As protein: CAWSRTGRETQYF. The chain couples TRBV30 to TRBJ2-5, with D tentatively TRBD1 (5 bases). Trimming took off 2 bases at V and 4 bases at J, with 11 bases between the two ends. This CDR3 spans 13 amino acids. Germline CDR1 reads GTSNPN; CDR2 reads SVGIG (reference sequence).

The chain employs TRBV30 and TRBJ1-5; 7 bases map to TRBD1. The CDR3 runs 15 residues. Trimming at V came to 2 bases and at J to 3 bases, leaving 7 bases not matched to a gene. Per the germline V gene, CDR1 is GTSNPN and CDR2 is SVGIG (reference sequence). The CDR3 region is CAWSFPGQYNQPQHF. The CDR3 nucleotides read TGTGCCTGGAGTTTTCCGGGACAGTACAATCAGCCCCAGCATTTT.

The chain uses TRBV7-8 and TRBJ2-3, with 12 bases identical to TRBD2. Per germline, CDR1 SGHVS and CDR2 FQNEAQ. This CDR3 region has 16 residues. The V and J ends lost 5 bases and 3 bases, in that order; junction bases with no gene match: 6. The CDR3 loop is CASSEEGLAGTDTQYF. In nucleotides, the CDR3 is TGTGCCAGCAGCGAAGAGGGACTAGCGGGTACAGATACGCAGTATTTT. The full variable domain, completed using reference TRBV7-8 and TRBJ2-3, is GAGVSQSPRYKVAKRGQDVALRCDPISGHVSLFWYQQALGQGPEFLTYFQNEAQLDKSGLPSDRFFAERPEGSVSTLKIQRTQQEDSAVYLCASSEEGLAGTDTQYFGPGTRLTVL.

The rearrangement uses TRBV30 and TRBJ1-1, with TRBD1 matching 7 bases. CDR1 is GTSNPN and CDR2 is SVGIG in the germline V gene (reference sequence). The CDR3 runs 13 residues. V lost 3 bases to trimming and J lost 5 bases; unmatched junction nucleotides: 6. The CDR3 protein is CAWSNRGRTEAFF. CDR3 nucleotide sequence: TGTGCCTGGAGCAACAGGGGACGGACTGAAGCTTTCTTT.

This chain joins TRBV5-1 and TRBJ2-7; 10 bases fit TRBD1. The V and J ends lost 4 bases and 7 bases, in that order; junction bases with no gene match: 11. The CDR3 has 15 residues. CDR1 and CDR2 from the germline V gene are SGHRS and YFSETQ. The CDR3 loop is CASSPGQGILREQYF. The CDR3 bases are TGCGCCAGCAGCCCGGGACAGGGGATACTACGGGAGCAGTACTTC. The full variable domain, completed using reference TRBV5-1 and TRBJ2-7, is KAGVTQTPRYLIKTRGQQVTLSCSPISGHRSVSWYQQTPGQGLQFLFEYFSETQRNKGNFPGRFSGRQFSNSRSEMNVSTLELGDSALYLCASSPGQGILREQYFGPGTRLTVT.

The chain joins TRBV6-6 to TRBJ2-7; weak D call: TRBD2 (6 bases). The germline V gene has CDR1 MNHNY and CDR2 SVGAGI (reference sequence). The CDR3 runs 15 residues. Trimming pared 4 bases from V and 6 bases from J, leaving 19 bases between. CDR3 region: CASSFNPGLTGEQYF. The DNA for the CDR3 is TGTGCCAGCAGTTTCAATCCGGGACTTACGGGCGAGCAGTACTTC.

The V call is TRBV9, the J call TRBJ1-1; no reliable D call. CDR3 size: 14 residues. CDR1 SGDLS and CDR2 YYNGEE come from the germline V gene. V was trimmed by 0 bases and J by 5 bases, leaving 11 bases between them. CDR3 in amino acids: CASSVAVRATEAFF. CDR3 coding DNA: TGTGCCAGCAGCGTAGCTGTGAGGGCGACTGAAGCTTTCTTT.

The chain combines TRBV7-2 with TRBJ1-3; the D gene is possibly TRBD1 (6 bases). Germline V gene lookup returns CDR1 SGHTA and CDR2 FQGNSA. V gave up 4 bases and J gave up 0 bases, with 16 bases separating them. This CDR3 spans 17 amino acids. The CDR3 nucleotides read TGTGCCAGCAGCTCCGGCAACAGGGTATCCTCTGGAAACACCATATATTTT. It is translated as CASSSGNRVSSGNTIYF.

The J gene is TRBJ1-6, the V gene TRBV7-9, with D possibly TRBD1 on 6 matching bases. The ends were cut back, 5 bases at V and 0 bases at J, with 17 bases in the middle. CDR1 is SEHNR, CDR2 FQNEAQ, per germline (reference sequence). This CDR3 spans 18 amino acids. The CDR3 sequence is CASSPSGRGYSYNSPLHF. The CDR3 DNA follows: TGTGCCAGCAGCCCTAGTGGCAGGGGATACTCCTATAATTCACCCCTCCACTTT.

V and J are TRBV5-6 and TRBJ1-5, with 8 bases aligning to TRBD1. V shed 4 bases, J shed 1 base, and the junction held 7 bases outside the gene matches. Germline-derived CDR1 and CDR2 are SGHDT and YYEEEE. This CDR3 spans 16 amino acids. For the CDR3, the DNA is TGTGCCAGCAGCAACGACAGGGGATTGAGCAATCAGCCCCAGCATTTT. This gives the protein CASSNDRGLSNQPQHF.

In DNA form, the CDR3 reads TGTGCCAGCAGGTTTACCGGGACAGGGACGTTCTTC. Translated, it gives CASRFTGTGTFF. The genes are TRBV12-3 or TRBV12-4 and TRBJ2-1; 9 bases match TRBD1. The V segment lost 6 bases and the J segment 15 bases; nucleotides outside the gene matches: 9. CDR3 length equals 12 residues.